Listed here are 17 T cell receptor beta chains from one sample, sequenced in a study of blood T cell repertoires in COVID-19. The table came from immunoSEQ multiplex PCR; TCRdb's copy has only in-frame clones and leaves some out. The sample includes approximately 100,000 clones, over 70% of them seen just once. The sequenced material came from peripheral blood. The receptors here all came from a woman older than 75 with acute or convalescent COVID-19.

This chain links TRBV9 with TRBJ2-2, with 13 bases identical to TRBD2. This CDR3 spans 18 amino acids. Germline assignment: CDR1 SGDLS and CDR2 YYNGEE. V lost 3 bases and J lost 0; bases outside the gene matches: 5. CDR3 amino acids: CASSAGLAGAANTGELFF. The CDR3 DNA sequence: TGTGCCAGCAGCGCCGGACTAGCGGGGGCCGCGAACACCGGGGAGCTGTTTTTT.

The chain couples TRBV15 to TRBJ1-2; TRBD1 matches 8 bases. J lost 6 bases, V lost 5 bases, and 5 bases had no gene match. The V gene's germline CDR1 is LNHNV and CDR2 YYDKDF (reference sequence). This CDR3 is 13 amino acids long. The CDR3: CATSHGQGNGYTF. CDR3 in DNA: TGTGCCACCAGCCACGGACAGGGTAATGGCTACACCTTC.

This rearrangement joins TRBV5-6 to TRBJ1-6, with D perhaps TRBD1 (5 bases). CDR1 and CDR2 from the germline V gene are SGHDT and YYEEEE. Trimming removed 0 bases from V and 9 bases from J, with 10 bases in between. CDR3 size: 14 residues. The CDR3 DNA is TGTGCCAGCAGCTTGGAGGGACTGGGTTCACCCCTCCACTTT. Translating gives CASSLEGLGSPLHF.

J is TRBJ1-1 and V is TRBV5-1; TRBD1 matches 8 bases. Germline lookup yields CDR1 SGHRS and CDR2 YFSETQ. CDR3 size: 14 residues. The V segment lost 6 bases and the J segment 4 bases; nucleotides outside the gene matches: 8. The CDR3 reads CASKGQGSSTEAFF. The CDR3 DNA reads as TGCGCCAGCAAAGGACAGGGTTCGAGCACTGAAGCTTTCTTT.

V and J are TRBV27 and TRBJ1-2, with 9 bases matching TRBD1. The CDR3 runs 14 residues. Germline CDR1 MNHEY, CDR2 SMNVEV (reference sequence). The V segment lost 4 bases and the J segment 2 bases; nucleotides outside the gene matches: 2. DNA of the CDR3: TGTGCCAGCAGTTGGGACAGGGACAACTATGGCTACACCTTC. Translating gives CASSWDRDNYGYTF.

The DNA of the CDR3 is TGTGCCAGCAGGGATAGCGGGGGCTTTAATGAGCAGTTCTTC. Its protein is CASRDSGGFNEQFF. The chain recombines TRBV5-6 with TRBJ2-1; TRBD2 agrees at 9 bases. The CDR3 has 14 residues. CDR1 and CDR2 from the germline V gene are SGHDT and YYEEEE. J gave up 7 bases and V 5 bases, and 7 bases lay outside the gene matches.

The chain uses TRBV19 and TRBJ1-2; 9 bases are a match to TRBD1. With V trimmed by 6 bases and J by 2 bases, 4 bases remained unmatched. The CDR3 consists of 14 residues. The germline V gene has CDR1 LNHDA and CDR2 SQIVND (reference sequence). The CDR3: CASSPGTGNYGYTF. CDR3 in DNA: TGTGCCAGTAGCCCCGGGACAGGGAACTATGGCTACACCTTC.

The genes are TRBV9 and TRBJ2-1; 10 bases are a match to TRBD1. Looked up from germline, CDR1 is SGDLS and CDR2 is YYNGEE. Trimming at V came to 3 bases and at J to 4 bases, leaving 4 bases not matched to a gene. The CDR3 sequence is 15 residues long. The CDR3 is CASSAGQGVYNEQFF. The CDR3 DNA reads as TGTGCCAGCAGCGCCGGACAGGGGGTTTACAATGAGCAGTTCTTC. Based on the CDR3 plus reference TRBV9 and TRBJ2-1, the full variable domain is DSGVTQTPKHLITATGQRVTLRCSPRSGDLSVYWYQQSLDQGLQFLIQYYNGEERAKGNILERFSAQQFPDLHSELNLSSLELGDSALYFCASSAGQGVYNEQFFGPGTRLTVL.

The chain combines TRBV18 with TRBJ2-1; 7 bases match TRBD2. This CDR3 spans 14 amino acids. Germline V gene data show CDR1 as KGHSH and CDR2 as LQKENI. V was pared by 2 bases and J by 6 bases, with 4 bases of the junction left unmatched. CDR3 nucleotide sequence: TGTGCCAGCTCACCAGACACTAGCGTCAATGAGCAGTTCTTC. This gives the protein CASSPDTSVNEQFF.

This clone turned up a few times. The CDR3 nucleotides are TGTGCCAGCAGTTTACAGGAATCCGGGGAGCTGTTTTTT. This translates into CASSLQESGELFF. The chain couples TRBV12-3 or TRBV12-4 to TRBJ2-2; D remains unclear. Trimming stripped 2 bases from V and 6 bases from J, with 7 bases between. The length of the CDR3 is 13 residues.

V gene TRBV10-2 combines with J gene TRBJ1-1; D possibly corresponds to TRBD1 (6 bases). The CDR3 covers 15 residues. CDR1 is WSHSY, CDR2 SAAADI, per germline. V lost 7 bases and J 1 base, leaving 16 bases between the germline ends. The CDR3 bases are TGCGCCAGCACCGACCAGGGGCAGGCGAACACTGAAGCTTTCTTT. Protein sequence: CASTDQGQANTEAFF.

This clone showed up just a few times. This CDR3 is CASSLGDYGVQETQYF. The CDR3 DNA sequence: TGCGCCAGCAGCTTGGGGGACTACGGGGTCCAAGAGACCCAGTACTTC. The gene calls are TRBV5-1 and TRBJ2-5; 7 bases map to TRBD2. The germline CDR1 and CDR2 sequences are SGHRS and YFSETQ. This CDR3 has 16 residues. V gave up 0 bases and J gave up 1 base; unmatched junction bases: 6.

This clone was detected once. The chain carries TRBV6-4 and TRBJ2-3; D perhaps matches TRBD1 (5 bases). The germline gives CDR1 MRHNA, CDR2 SNTAGT. V shed 2 bases and J shed 4 bases, with 7 bases lying between them. This CDR3 region has 13 residues. Written as DNA, the CDR3 is TGTGCCAGCAGTGACGGGGCCCCAGATACGCAGTATTTT. Its translation: CASSDGAPDTQYF.

J is TRBJ2-3 and V is TRBV5-1, with TRBD2 matching 9 bases. The V segment lost 2 bases and the J segment 4 bases; nucleotides outside the gene matches: 5. Germline CDR1 SGHRS, CDR2 YFSETQ. The CDR3 spans 15 residues. The DNA for the CDR3 is TGCGCCAGCAGCTTTAGCGGGGGCAATTCAGATACGCAGTATTTT. Translation gives CASSFSGGNSDTQYF.

The chain links TRBV6-5 to TRBJ2-5, with D hard to call. Trimming shortened V by 7 bases and J by 5 bases, and 8 bases separated the two germline ends. Germline CDR1 reads MNHEY; CDR2 reads SVGAGI. The CDR3 is 11 residues long. The CDR3 is CASIGQETQYF. CDR3 sequence (DNA): TGTGCCAGCATTGGTCAGGAGACCCAGTACTTC.

This clone has just one count. This chain connects TRBV11-2 to TRBJ1-2; no reliable D call. The V end was cut by 2 bases, the J end by 8 bases, with 24 bases between. The CDR3 spans 17 residues. Germline V gene data show CDR1 as SGHAT and CDR2 as FQNNGV. Here the CDR3 reads CASSLQPTLGTAGGYTF. As DNA, the CDR3 is TGTGCCAGCAGCTTACAGCCCACCCTCGGCACGGCGGGGGGCTACACCTTC.

CDR3 protein: CASTTIQGAPLNYGYTF. As DNA, the CDR3 is TGTGCCAGCACTACTATCCAGGGGGCCCCCCTTAACTATGGCTACACCTTC. The V and J genes are TRBV28 and TRBJ1-2; 8 bases line up with TRBD1. V was clipped by 7 bases and J by 1 base; unmatched bases: 14. The CDR3 spans 17 residues. Germline V gene lookup returns CDR1 MDHEN and CDR2 SYDVKM.